These 23 T cell receptor beta chains were all obtained from the same sample, sequenced in a study of T cells in Graves' hyperthyroidism and ophthalmopathy. TCR beta CDR3 regions were amplified from RNA. The study used the HTBI primer set for a first-round RT-PCR of the TCR CDR3. Each CDR3 protein gets one entry after TCRdb re-called the multiplex PCR reads with MiXCR. The sample includes 450,000 to 700,000 distinct CDR3 sequences, under 60% of them seen just once. Sequencing was performed on peripheral blood or thyroid tissue (not recorded which). The receptors were gathered from an adult woman with Graves' disease, either hyperthyroidism or ophthalmopathy (not recorded which).

There are many counts of this clonotype. The junction departs from the called germline gene at one end, perhaps through a read error. The chain couples TRBV14 to TRBJ2-2; no definite D call. This CDR3 spans 12 amino acids. Germline loops: CDR1 SGHDN, CDR2 FVKESK. For the CDR3, the DNA is TGCGCCAGCAGCCAACGTGCCGGGGAGCTGTTTTTT. This encodes CASSQRAGELFF.

There are many counts of this clonotype. The V gene is TRBV6-6, the J gene TRBJ1-2, with 7 positions matching TRBD1. V shed 6 bases, J shed 1 base, and the junction held 5 bases outside the gene matches. This CDR3 is built from 14 residues. Germline V lookup: CDR1 MNHNY, CDR2 SVGAGI (reference sequence). CDR3 sequence reads: CASSQDRNNYGYTF. Written as DNA, the CDR3 is TGTGCCAGCAGCCAGGACAGGAATAACTATGGCTACACCTTC.

This clonotype was seen repeatedly, ten times or more. This chain links TRBV4-1 with TRBJ1-2, with D hard to call. The CDR3 totals 13 residues. Germline CDR1 MGHRA, CDR2 YSYEKL. Trimming left V 0 bases short and J 8 bases short, with 10 bases between. The DNA of the CDR3 is TGCGCCAGCAGCCAAGACCTAACGAGGGGCTACACCTTC. Residues: CASSQDLTRGYTF.

Points on this clonotype: The junction does not match germline at one end; this may be a read error. This chain connects TRBV7-6 to TRBJ2-5, with 13 bases aligning to TRBD2. The CDR3 is made up of 17 amino acids. Germline V gene data show CDR1 as SGHVS and CDR2 as FNYEAQ. This CDR3 reads CASSLGLAGASGETQYF. The CDR3 region has the DNA TGTGCTAGCAGCTTAGGACTAGCGGGAGCTTCGGGGGAGACCCAGTACTTC.

In this sample, this clonotype turned up a few times. This sequence joins TRBV10-2 and TRBJ1-2; D unresolved. CDR3 size: 12 residues. Per germline, CDR1 WSHSY and CDR2 SAAADI. V dropped 3 bases and J dropped 12 bases, with 14 bases sitting between them. The CDR3 reads CASSDWSSGNTF. CDR3 sequence (DNA): TGCGCCAGCAGTGATTGGAGCTCTGGAAACACCTTC.

The chain uses TRBV15 and TRBJ2-7; 11 positions agree with TRBD1. Germline V gene lookup returns CDR1 LNHNV and CDR2 YYDKDF (reference sequence). This CDR3 is built from 17 residues. Trimming took 0 bases from V and 4 from J; bases not matched to a gene: 8. The CDR3 here is CATSRDLGDRGRYEQYF. As DNA, the CDR3 is TGTGCCACCAGCAGAGATCTGGGGGACAGGGGGAGGTACGAGCAGTACTTC.

In its sample, this clonotype was seen many times. This sequence joins TRBV5-1 and TRBJ1-2; TRBD1 aligns across 9 bases. V lost 4 bases to trimming and J lost 4 bases; unmatched junction nucleotides: 11. Germline assignment: CDR1 SGHRS and CDR2 YFSETQ. This CDR3 spans 16 amino acids. The CDR3 sequence is CASSLGQGSPFYGYTF. CDR3 in DNA: TGCGCCAGCAGCCTGGGACAGGGCAGTCCGTTCTATGGCTACACCTTC.

V gene TRBV7-2 combines with J gene TRBJ1-2; TRBD1 aligns across 10 bases. There are 15 residues in the CDR3. Germline lookup yields CDR1 SGHTA and CDR2 FQGNSA. With 1 base clipped from V and 7 bases from J, the junction kept 6 bases outside the gene matches. The chain's CDR3 is CASSLGTGGVFGYTF. The DNA for the CDR3 is TGTGCCAGCAGCTTAGGGACAGGGGGGGTATTTGGCTACACCTTC. The whole variable domain, filled in from reference TRBV7-2 and TRBJ1-2, reads GAGVSQSPSNKVTEKGKDVELRCDPISGHTALYWYRQSLGQGLEFLIYFQGNSAPDKSGLPSDRFSAERTGGSVSTLTIQRTQQEDSAVYLCASSLGTGGVFGYTFGSGTRLTVV.

The chain is built from TRBV7-3 and TRBJ2-6; 9 bases align to TRBD1. Germline V gene lookup returns CDR1 SGHTA and CDR2 FQGTGA. J was trimmed by 6 bases and V by 6 bases; bases with no gene match: 6. The CDR3 length is 15 residues. The CDR3 nucleotides read TGTGCCAGCAGTCCGGGACAGGGAGAGGCCAACGTCCTGACTTTC. As protein: CASSPGQGEANVLTF.

This clonotype was seen many times. V and J are TRBV12-3 or TRBV12-4 and TRBJ1-1; D not certain. V shed 7 bases and J shed 0 bases, with 12 bases lying between them. There are 14 residues in the CDR3. The CDR3 sequence is CASNNHGVNTEAFF. CDR3 nucleotide sequence: TGTGCCAGCAATAATCACGGAGTGAACACTGAAGCTTTCTTT.

This clonotype was seen at least ten times. V is TRBV7-2 and J is TRBJ1-1; the D is unclear. The CDR3 is 14 amino acids. Trimming took 7 bases from V and 0 from J, leaving 12 bases between them. Germline V gives CDR1 SGHTA, CDR2 FQGNSA. CDR3 bases: TGTGCCAGCACGTTAACCATAATGAACACTGAAGCTTTCTTT. This sequence encodes CASTLTIMNTEAFF.

The sample holds a few counts of this clonotype. The V and J genes are TRBV7-9 and TRBJ1-2; 10 bases match TRBD1. CDR3 length: 16 residues. V trimming: 6 bases; J trimming: 4 bases; junction bases outside the gene matches: 11. CDR1 and CDR2 (germline): SEHNR, FQNEAQ (reference sequence). The CDR3 loop reads CASSLIPDRGFYGYTF. Here the CDR3 DNA reads TGTGCCAGCAGTTTAATTCCGGACAGGGGGTTCTATGGCTACACCTTC. The variable domain in full, completed from reference TRBV7-9 and TRBJ1-2, reads DTGVSQNPRHKITKRGQNVTFRCDPISEHNRLYWYRQTLGQGPEFLTYFQNEAQLEKSRLLSDRFSAERPKGSFSTLEIQRTEQGDSAMYLCASSLIPDRGFYGYTFGSGTRLTVV.

The V and J genes are TRBV9 and TRBJ1-1, with 9 bases matching TRBD1. CDR1 SGDLS and CDR2 YYNGEE come from the germline V gene. This CDR3 has 15 residues. Losses at the gene ends were 3 bases for V and 4 bases for J; bases not matched to a gene: 7. CDR3 sequence: CASSEGQGSRTEAFF. Here the CDR3 DNA reads TGTGCCAGCAGCGAGGGACAGGGTTCCCGCACTGAAGCTTTCTTT. The full variable domain, with the rest looked up from reference TRBV9 and TRBJ1-1, is DSGVTQTPKHLITATGQRVTLRCSPRSGDLSVYWYQQSLDQGLQFLIQYYNGEERAKGNILERFSAQQFPDLHSELNLSSLELGDSALYFCASSEGQGSRTEAFFGQGTRLTVV.

The rearrangement uses TRBV5-6 and TRBJ1-5; 12 bases are a match to TRBD1. CDR3 length: 19 residues. Per germline, CDR1 SGHDT and CDR2 YYEEEE. The ends lost 4 bases at V and 6 bases at J; junction bases unmatched: 17. CDR3 in amino acids: CASSPKTYGTGGAGQPQHF. CDR3 nucleotides: TGTGCCAGCAGCCCAAAAACCTACGGGACAGGGGGCGCCGGTCAGCCCCAGCATTTT.

This clonotype was seen ten or more times. The rearrangement links TRBV5-4 to TRBJ2-7; D may be TRBD2 (5 bases). The CDR3 has 14 amino acids. V lost 1 base and J lost 5, with 13 bases in between. Germline V gene sequence: CDR1 SGHNT, CDR2 YYREEE (reference sequence). Here the CDR3 reads CASSLTGIVNEQYF. In DNA form, the CDR3 reads TGTGCCAGCAGCTTGACGGGAATAGTCAACGAGCAGTACTTC.

The chain uses TRBV2 and TRBJ1-1; possible D gene TRBD1, 5 bases. The V end lost 6 bases, the J end lost 1 base, and 15 bases lay between the germline ends. Germline V CDR1 and CDR2: SNHLY, FYNNEI. CDR3 length equals 15 residues. The CDR3 loop reads CASRPQGGWNTEAFF. CDR3 bases: TGTGCCAGCAGACCTCAGGGAGGATGGAACACTGAAGCTTTCTTT.

In its sample, this clonotype was seen many times. This chain links TRBV9 with TRBJ1-2; 8 bases align to TRBD1. J gave up 8 bases and V 1 base, and 10 bases lay outside the gene matches. This CDR3 region has 15 residues. Germline CDR1 SGDLS, CDR2 YYNGEE. The CDR3 coding sequence is TGTGCCAGCAGCGTAATGGACAGGGATTTAGGAGGCTACACCTTC. Protein sequence: CASSVMDRDLGGYTF.

V usage is TRBV20-1 and J usage is TRBJ2-5; 7 bases align to TRBD2. V was clipped by 0 bases and J by 4 bases; unmatched bases: 14. The CDR3 length is 17 residues. From germline, CDR1 is DFQATT and CDR2 SNEGSKA (reference sequence). The CDR3 nucleotides read TGCAGTGCTAGAGATGAAAAGCGGGGTGGGCCAGCAGAGACCCAGTACTTC. Its protein product is CSARDEKRGGPAETQYF.

This clonotype occurred a few times. A much larger clone is a single base away; this may be a read error. V usage is TRBV7-2 and J usage is TRBJ1-4, with D unresolved. From germline, CDR1 is SGHTA and CDR2 FQGNSA. The CDR3 contains 15 residues. CDR3 sequence (DNA): TGTGCCAGCAGCTTGAGCCGCGCAACTAATGGAAAACTGTTTTTT. This encodes CASSLSRATNGKLFF.

In regard to this clonotype: Since a much larger clone is just one base distant, this may be a read error. V gene TRBV10-3 combines with J gene TRBJ1-1, with D possibly being TRBD1 (5 bases). This CDR3 contains 13 residues. V was shortened by 11 bases and J by 5 bases, with 18 bases between the two germline ends. Germline assignment: CDR1 ENHRY and CDR2 SYGVKD. CDR3 nucleotides: TGTGCCGGCAGTGAAGCCAGGGAAACTGAAGCTTTCTTT. Translated: CAGSEARETEAFF.

The table lists this clonotype with many counts. J is TRBJ2-7 and V is TRBV20-1; TRBD2 matches at 7 bases. After removal of 0 bases from V and 5 bases from J, the junction contained 4 bases not matched to a gene. CDR3 length: 13 residues. Germline CDR1 DFQATT, CDR2 SNEGSKA (reference sequence). CDR3 sequence (DNA): TGCAGTGCTAGAGAGGGAGGGCCCCACGAGCAGTACTTC. Encoded protein: CSAREGGPHEQYF.

This clonotype has at least ten counts. J is TRBJ2-5 and V is TRBV7-9; D is undetermined. The ends were cut back, 2 bases at V and 5 bases at J, with 9 bases in the middle. CDR1 SEHNR and CDR2 FQNEAQ come from the germline V gene (reference sequence). The CDR3 has 13 residues. The CDR3 DNA is TGTGCCAGCAGCTTAAGTGTCAGGGAGACCCAGTACTTC. It yields the protein CASSLSVRETQYF. The full variable domain, rest sourced from reference TRBV7-9 and TRBJ2-5, is DTGVSQNPRHKITKRGQNVTFRCDPISEHNRLYWYRQTLGQGPEFLTYFQNEAQLEKSRLLSDRFSAERPKGSFSTLEIQRTEQGDSAMYLCASSLSVRETQYFGPGTRLLVL.

V gene TRBV2 combines with J gene TRBJ2-7; 12 bases fit TRBD2. The CDR3 has 16 amino acids. The V segment lost 3 bases and the J segment 7 bases; nucleotides outside the gene matches: 10. CDR1 SNHLY and CDR2 FYNNEI come from the germline V gene. The CDR3 DNA is TGTGCCAGCAGTGATTCAGGACTAGCGGGATCGGGGGAGCAGTACTTC. Its protein is CASSDSGLAGSGEQYF.